This T cell receptor (beta chain) was documented in a study of regulatory T cells in long-lasting Graves disease. General study results and limits: Researchers reported studying only peripheral blood, not thyroid tissue.

CDR1 is LGHNT, CDR2 FRNRAP, per germline. Trimming took off 0 bases at V and 2 bases at J, with 10 bases between the two ends. The length of the CDR3 is 15 residues. With iRepertoire HTBI primers and Arm-PCR of CDR3 regions, TCR beta libraries were built. One entry per CDR3 protein, called by TCRdb with MiXCR from the multiplex PCR reads. The table includes about 470,000 distinct CDR3 sequences, 15% to 20% detected once. This sample's time point: newly diagnosed GD, antithyroid drugs for less than 3 months. From PBMCs, RNA was extracted and then used to make the TCR library. To note about this clonotype: Its antigen is as yet unknown.

This sample was also put to use in a study of T cells in Graves' hyperthyroidism and ophthalmopathy. That investigation notes: The HTBI primer set served for first-round RT-PCR of the TCR CDR3. Most thyroid-expanded clonotypes above 0.001 were also found in blood.

This rearrangement joins TRBV12-5 to TRBJ1-1, with D uncertain. The sequencing here drew on peripheral blood mononuclear cells (PBMCs), taken at new diagnosis, from a patient treated with antithyroid drugs. This TCR was recovered from a man between 40 and 49 years old with Graves disease. The CDR3 is CASGLVHAGNTEAFF. The CDR3 DNA follows: TGTGCTAGTGGTTTGGTACACGCAGGAAACACTGAAGCTTTCTTT.